A selection of T cell receptor beta chains follows, all from one sample in a study of blood T cells in healthy people across ages. Via MiXCR, TCRdb re-called the 5' RACE reads, giving one row per CDR3 protein. Of 1.5 million to 2 million distinct CDR3 sequences in the sample, 40% to 55% were seen once. Sequenced sample: blood. The receptors shown here come from a woman aged 40 to 50 in good health. The CDR3 runs from the conserved cysteine through the conserved F or W. D genes are given only for firm matches. Clone size is not always given. Where it is, it says once, few, many or a class for expanded clones.

d_gene	v_gene	abundance	j_gene	CDR3nt	CDR3aa
TRBD2	TRBV29-1	.	TRBJ2-7	TGCAGCTTTCGGACTAGCGGGTACGAGCAGTACTTC	CSFRTSGYEQYF
.	TRBV28	.	TRBJ1-4	TGTGCCAGCAGCTCTAATTTTGAAAAACTGTTTTTT	CASSSNFEKLFF
.	TRBV12-3/TRBV12-4	.	TRBJ1-2	TGTGCCACCGTCGATCAGGTCCGGTATGGCTACACCTTC	CATVDQVRYGYTF
TRBD1	TRBV6-6	.	TRBJ2-7	TGTGCCAGCAGACCTACAGGGGGAGGCGAGCAGTACTTC	CASRPTGGGEQYF
TRBD2	TRBV20-1	.	TRBJ2-3	TGCAGTGCCCTTAGCGGGGGGGTGGATACGCAGTATTTT	CSALSGGVDTQYF
.	TRBV6-5	.	TRBJ2-1	TGTGCCAGCAGTTACTCGAGACCCCCGGGGGGCCTCAATGAGCAGTTCTTC	CASSYSRPPGGLNEQFF
.	TRBV28	.	TRBJ2-7	TGTGCCAGCAGCCCGGATCCATGGCTGCTCTCCTACGAGCAGTACTTC	CASSPDPWLLSYEQYF
.	TRBV6-1	.	TRBJ2-7	TGTGCCAGCAGTGAAATGGGACCGGGCTCGGGCGAGCAGTACTTC	CASSEMGPGSGEQYF
.	TRBV9	few	TRBJ1-2	TGTGCCAGCAAGAAGGGTACTGGCTACACCTTC	CASKKGTGYTF
.	TRBV29-1	.	TRBJ2-7	TGCAGCGTTGAATCAGGAGCGGGTCTCTTCGAGCAGTACTTC	CSVESGAGLFEQYF
TRBD1	TRBV6-5	.	TRBJ1-1	TGTGCCAGCAGTCGCCGGGACAGAATTATGAACACTGAAGCTTTCTTT	CASSRRDRIMNTEAFF
TRBD2	TRBV29-1	.	TRBJ2-3	TGCAGCGCCCGCTGGACTAGAGAACCCACAGATACGCAGTATTTT	CSARWTREPTDTQYF
TRBD2	TRBV5-5	.	TRBJ2-4	TGTGCCAGCAGCTTGGAGGATTCCTTGACTAGCGGGCTCCAAAACATTCAGTACTTC	CASSLEDSLTSGLQNIQYF
TRBD1	TRBV28	.	TRBJ1-2	TGTGCCAGCAGGTCCCCGGGACAGGGGCCTGCCCCCTATGGCTACACCTTC	CASRSPGQGPAPYGYTF
.	TRBV20-1	.	TRBJ2-7	TGCAGTGCTAGAAGGTTGCCAGGGGCCGAGCAGTACTTC	CSARRLPGAEQYF
TRBD2	TRBV6-6	few	TRBJ2-3	TGTGCCAGCAGGCCTACTAGCGGGGGAAGCACAGATACGCAGTATTTT	CASRPTSGGSTDTQYF
TRBD2	TRBV4-1	.	TRBJ2-1	TGCGCCAGCAGCCAAGTGACTAGCGGGCCCAAGCAATTCTTC	CASSQVTSGPKQFF
.	TRBV24-1	.	TRBJ2-1	TGTGCCACCAGTGACCAAAGTCGAGGGGGGGCCTACAATGAGCAGTTCTTC	CATSDQSRGGAYNEQFF
.	TRBV24-1	.	TRBJ2-5	TGTGCCACCAGTGATTTAGGGACATCCAAAGAGACCCAGTACTTC	CATSDLGTSKETQYF
.	TRBV21-1	.	TRBJ2-3	TGTGCCAGCAGCAAAGCGGTGGACGTAGAAGATACGCAGTATTTT	CASSKAVDVEDTQYF
TRBD1	TRBV7-6	few	TRBJ1-6	TGTGCCAGCAGCAGTATGGACAGGGCTAATTCACCCCTCCACTTT	CASSSMDRANSPLHF
.	TRBV24-1	once	TRBJ2-5	TGTGCCACCAGTGTCATATCGGCGGGGCAAGAGACCCAGTACTTC	CATSVISAGQETQYF
TRBD1	TRBV4-1	.	TRBJ2-5	TGCGCCAGCAGCCAATCCGGGACAGGGCAAGAGACCCAGTACTTC	CASSQSGTGQETQYF
.	TRBV27	few	TRBJ2-5	TGTGCCAGCAGTTTGTTAGGGGGACGGCAAGAGACCCAGTACTTC	CASSLLGGRQETQYF
.	TRBV10-3	.	TRBJ2-7	TGTGCCATCAGTGAGTCACAGACCCGCTCCTACGAGCAGTACTTC	CAISESQTRSYEQYF
.	TRBV12-3/TRBV12-4	.	TRBJ2-1	TGTGCCAGCAGCCTCTTACTAGGGTCAGAGCAGTTCTTC	CASSLLLGSEQFF
TRBD2	TRBV20-1	.	TRBJ2-5	TGCAGTGCTACTAGTCGGGGGGATTATGAGCAGTACTTC	CSATSRGDYEQYF
TRBD2	TRBV7-2	few	TRBJ2-3	TGTGCCAGCAGCTTCGGGGCGGGGGGGCCTTCAGATACGCAGTATTTT	CASSFGAGGPSDTQYF
.	TRBV4-1	.	TRBJ1-6	TGCGCCAGCAGCCAAGATCCACCACCGAATGACTTAGATTCACCCCTCCACTTT	CASSQDPPPNDLDSPLHF